Shown below are 24 T cell receptor beta chains from a single sample sequenced in a study of Graves' ophthalmopathy and Graves' hyperthyroidism. CDR3 regions of TCR beta were amplified from RNA transcripts. HTBI-primed first-round RT-PCR preceded second-round multiplex PCR. TCRdb re-analysed the multiplex PCR reads in MiXCR, keeping a single row per CDR3 protein. The sample has 500,000 to 800,000 distinct CDR3 sequences, about 41% seen once; the top ten hold roughly 3%. What was sequenced was peripheral blood. The receptors shown here come from an adult man with Graves' ophthalmopathy.

This clonotype was detected ten times or more. The V and J genes are TRBV7-8 and TRBJ1-4, with D unclear. The CDR3 is made up of 14 amino acids. Germline CDR1 and CDR2: SGHVS and FQNEAQ. Deletions cut 0 bases from V and 8 bases from J, with 10 bases between. The DNA for the CDR3 is TGTGCCAGCAGCTTAGCAATAGGGAGAGAAAAACTGTTTTTT. Protein: CASSLAIGREKLFF.

This clonotype occurred many times. The CDR3 bases are TGTGCCAGCAGTGGCCCCGGGACGGAAGCTTTCTTT. Protein: CASSGPGTEAFF. V gene TRBV6-4 combines with J gene TRBJ1-1; D might be TRBD1 (5 bases). The CDR3 contains 12 residues. CDR1 and CDR2 from the germline V gene are MRHNA and SNTAGT. Between the trimmed V and J ends, which lost 4 bases and 8 bases, there was a span of 11 bases.

This clonotype was counted a few times. The chain is built from TRBV7-9 and TRBJ2-5; 10 bases align to TRBD2. The V gene's germline CDR1 is SEHNR and CDR2 FQNEAQ (reference sequence). The CDR3 runs to 17 residues. The V gene end was trimmed by 5 bases and the J gene end by 0 bases; junction bases not matched to a gene: 9. The CDR3 region is CASSRGVAGGYQETQYF. The CDR3 DNA follows: TGTGCCAGCAGCAGGGGGGTAGCGGGAGGCTACCAAGAGACCCAGTACTTC.

The rearrangement joins TRBV12-3 or TRBV12-4 to TRBJ2-7; the match to TRBD1 covers 8 bases. Trimming cost V 7 bases and J 3 bases; bases outside gene matches: 8. The CDR3 runs to 14 residues. In nucleotides, the CDR3 is TGTGCCAGCACACCGGGACAGGACTTCTACGAGCAGTACTTC. Translated: CASTPGQDFYEQYF.

J is TRBJ2-7 and V is TRBV2; D may be TRBD1 (6 bases). CDR1 and CDR2 (germline): SNHLY, FYNNEI. Trimming stripped 6 bases from V and 2 bases from J, with 14 bases between. CDR3 length: 14 amino acids. The CDR3 spells CASRADSPTYEQYF. CDR3 in DNA: TGTGCCAGCAGGGCGGACAGCCCCACCTACGAGCAGTACTTC.

The chain links TRBV10-3 to TRBJ2-7, with 7 bases aligning to TRBD1. CDR1 is ENHRY, CDR2 SYGVKD, per germline. The CDR3 loop spans 12 amino acids. Unmatched junction bases numbered 2, after V lost 5 bases and J lost 4 bases. The DNA for the CDR3 is TGTGCCATCAGTCTGACAGGGTACGAGCAGTACTTC. Translation gives CAISLTGYEQYF.

The chain couples TRBV5-4 to TRBJ1-1, with unresolved D. CDR1 SGHNT and CDR2 YYREEE come from the germline V gene (reference sequence). V lost 0 bases, J lost 4 bases, and 10 bases lay in between. CDR3 length: 14 amino acids. The CDR3: CASSLGQVGTEAFF. Written as DNA, the CDR3 is TGTGCCAGCAGCTTGGGGCAGGTCGGCACTGAAGCTTTCTTT.

This clonotype appeared many times. V is TRBV29-1 and J is TRBJ2-7; tentatively, D is TRBD1 or TRBD2 (7 bases each). Germline lookup yields CDR1 SQVTM and CDR2 ANQGSEA. The CDR3 runs to 13 residues. V gave up 3 bases and J gave up 2 bases, with 11 bases separating them. As DNA, the CDR3 is TGCAGCGTTGAGGCAGGGGGGGCCTACGAGCAGTACTTC. Its protein is CSVEAGGAYEQYF.

The rearrangement joins TRBV6-1 to TRBJ2-2; D unclear. Trimming took off 8 bases at V and 7 bases at J, with 8 bases between the two ends. The CDR3 has 11 residues. The V gene's germline CDR1 is MNHNS and CDR2 SASEGT. The CDR3 loop is CASAMGGELFF. CDR3 coding DNA: TGTGCCAGCGCTATGGGCGGGGAGCTGTTTTTT.

This clonotype appeared a few times. The J gene is TRBJ2-2, the V gene TRBV20-1; D uncertain. Germline assignment: CDR1 DFQATT and CDR2 SNEGSKA (reference sequence). The CDR3 spans 13 residues. V was pared by 1 base and J by 6 bases, with 9 bases between. CDR3 sequence reads: CSARGLTAGELFF. As DNA, the CDR3 is TGCAGTGCTAGAGGATTAACGGCCGGGGAGCTGTTTTTT.

This clonotype was seen at least ten times. This chain links TRBV7-2 with TRBJ1-2; D perhaps matches TRBD1 (6 bases). This CDR3 is built from 14 residues. Trimming pared 4 bases from V and 7 bases from J, leaving 16 bases between. Germline assignment: CDR1 SGHTA and CDR2 FQGNSA. CDR3 DNA sequence: TGTGCCAGCAGCTCTTTTTACAGGGAAGTTGGCTACACCTTC. The encoded protein is CASSSFYREVGYTF.

This clonotype is a singleton in its sample. V gene TRBV29-1 combines with J gene TRBJ2-1; TRBD2 agrees at 9 bases. The CDR3 loop spans 14 amino acids. V shed 7 bases, J shed 2 bases, and the junction held 6 bases outside the gene matches. The germline gives CDR1 SQVTM, CDR2 ANQGSEA. The CDR3 DNA reads as TGCAGCGGGGATAGCGGGAGCCCCTACAATGAGCAGTTCTTC. Translation: CSGDSGSPYNEQFF.

This chain uses TRBV10-3 with TRBJ1-2; D not resolved. This CDR3 has 15 amino acids. From germline, CDR1 is ENHRY and CDR2 SYGVKD. V lost 2 bases and J 3 bases, leaving 13 bases between the germline ends. CDR3 loop: CAISESPPSDYGYTF. Written as DNA, the CDR3 is TGTGCCATCAGTGAGAGCCCCCCATCAGACTATGGCTACACCTTC.

As for this clonotype: One end of the junction fails to match germline, which may point to a read error. This chain links TRBV12-3 or TRBV12-4 with TRBJ1-1; 8 positions match TRBD1. This CDR3 spans 17 amino acids. DNA of the CDR3: TGTGCTAGTGGTTGGCCACCCCCCAGGGGGCGAAACACTGAAGTTTTCTTT. It specifies CASGWPPPRGRNTEVFF.

The sample holds a few counts of this clonotype. This rearrangement joins TRBV7-8 to TRBJ2-3; 8 nucleotides agree with TRBD2. CDR1 SGHVS and CDR2 FQNEAQ come from the germline V gene. This CDR3 has 12 amino acids. V was clipped by 4 bases and J by 13 bases; unmatched bases: 7. The CDR3 sequence is CASSSTSGREYF. CDR3 sequence (DNA): TGTGCCAGCAGCTCAACTAGCGGCCGGGAGTATTTT.

This clonotype was seen at least ten times. V usage is TRBV7-9 and J usage is TRBJ2-5, with 8 bases lining up with TRBD1. Germline V gives CDR1 SEHNR, CDR2 FQNEAQ (reference sequence). The CDR3 loop spans 14 amino acids. V shed 6 bases, J shed 4 bases, and the junction held 7 bases outside the gene matches. Here the CDR3 DNA reads TGTGCCAGCAGTCTCGGACAGGGATTAGAGACCCAGTACTTC. Its translation is CASSLGQGLETQYF. The full variable domain, in which reference TRBV7-9 and TRBJ2-5 provide the parts outside the CDR3, is DTGVSQNPRHKITKRGQNVTFRCDPISEHNRLYWYRQTLGQGPEFLTYFQNEAQLEKSRLLSDRFSAERPKGSFSTLEIQRTEQGDSAMYLCASSLGQGLETQYFGPGTRLLVL.

The sample holds many counts of this clonotype. The rearrangement uses TRBV5-1 and TRBJ1-4, with D possibly being TRBD1 (5 bases). The CDR3 extends over 14 amino acids. V was shortened by 4 bases and J by 2 bases, with 9 bases between the two germline ends. Per the germline V gene, CDR1 is SGHRS and CDR2 is YFSETQ. CDR3 protein: CASSPGRTNEKLFF. The CDR3 DNA sequence: TGCGCCAGCAGCCCGGGACGTACTAATGAAAAACTGTTTTTT.

This chain joins TRBV20-1 and TRBJ2-7; D remains unclear. This CDR3 region has 15 residues. V was clipped by 0 bases and J by 1 base, with 13 bases between them. Germline CDR1 is DFQATT and CDR2 is SNEGSKA (reference sequence). In DNA form, the CDR3 reads TGCAGTGCTAGAGATCCTCTCCAGCCTTCCTACGAGCAGTACTTC. Translating gives CSARDPLQPSYEQYF.

This clonotype was counted a few times. This sequence joins TRBV11-2 and TRBJ2-7, with unresolved D. The CDR3 contains 12 residues. V lost 2 bases to trimming and J lost 4 bases, with 6 bases between them. Germline V CDR1 and CDR2: SGHAT, FQNNGV. CDR3 region: CASSLFAYEQYF. The CDR3 region has the DNA TGTGCCAGCAGCTTATTCGCTTACGAGCAGTACTTC.

This clonotype was observed many times. This chain uses TRBV4-2 with TRBJ2-7, with TRBD1 as a possible D gene (5 bases). The CDR3 consists of 12 residues. Germline V lookup: CDR1 LGHNA, CDR2 YNFKEQ. Trimming shortened V by 0 bases and J by 9 bases, and 9 bases separated the two germline ends. The CDR3: CASSQDLQGQYF. CDR3 DNA sequence: TGTGCCAGCAGCCAAGATTTGCAGGGGCAGTACTTC.

This clonotype was found a few times. The chain links TRBV12-5 to TRBJ2-7; D unclear. Trimming cost V 3 bases and J 7 bases, with 10 bases left between them. The length of the CDR3 is 12 residues. In germline, CDR1 is LGHNT, CDR2 FRNRAP. CDR3 sequence: CASGFPGGEQYF. The CDR3 DNA reads TGTGCTAGTGGTTTCCCTGGTGGGGAGCAGTACTTC.

This clonotype has ten or more counts. V usage is TRBV7-6 and J usage is TRBJ1-3; D call uncertain. The CDR3 runs 15 residues. Germline V gene sequence: CDR1 SGHVS, CDR2 FNYEAQ. The V end lost 2 bases, the J end lost 0 bases, and 8 bases lay between the germline ends. DNA of the CDR3: TGTGCCAGCAGCTTATACGCAATCTCTGGAAACACCATATATTTT. Translation gives CASSLYAISGNTIYF.

The chain carries TRBV19 and TRBJ2-1; a possible D gene is TRBD2 (6 bases). Per the germline V gene, CDR1 is LNHDA and CDR2 is SQIVND (reference sequence). The CDR3 is made up of 14 amino acids. V was cut by 3 bases and J by 7 bases, with 13 bases left in between. The CDR3 region has the DNA TGTGCCAGTAGTATCCTTTCGGGGAGGAATGAGCAGTTCTTC. Protein sequence: CASSILSGRNEQFF.

This clonotype was seen ten or more times. The DNA of the CDR3 is TGTGCCAGCAGCGTAGCCCGGGAGCACTACGAGCAGTACTTC. This translates into CASSVAREHYEQYF. The J gene is TRBJ2-7, the V gene TRBV9, with a weak D call TRBD2 (6 bases). The CDR3 loop spans 14 amino acids. V was shortened by 0 bases and J by 3 bases, with 10 bases between the two germline ends. The germline CDR1 and CDR2 sequences are SGDLS and YYNGEE.